The 32 T cell receptor beta chains reported below all come from one sample, sequenced in a study of blood T cell repertoires in COVID-19. Data came from immunoSEQ multiplex PCR; TCRdb stores just in-frame clones and leaves some out. Found here are about 220,000 clones, roughly 85% of them singletons; the top ten hold more than 2%. The sample consisted of peripheral blood. The source is a woman between 70 and 85 years old with COVID-19, enrolled during active disease.

The chain carries TRBV5-8 and TRBJ1-5; the D gene is possibly TRBD1 (5 bases). Germline CDR1 reads SGHTS; CDR2 reads YDEGEE. The germline V and J ends were trimmed by 5 bases and 7 bases, with 13 bases remaining between them. The CDR3 has 13 amino acids. The CDR3 region has the DNA TGTGCCAGCAGTCGGGCCCGGGGGCAGCCCCAGCATTTT. Its protein product is CASSRARGQPQHF.

The V call is TRBV18, the J call TRBJ2-2; D ambiguous. Trimming removed 2 bases from V and 5 bases from J, with 6 bases in between. Germline V CDR1 and CDR2: KGHSH, LQKENI. The CDR3 totals 13 residues. The chain's CDR3 is CASSPVGTGELFF. CDR3 DNA: TGTGCCAGCTCACCAGTCGGGACCGGGGAGCTGTTTTTT.

The V call is TRBV6-2 or TRBV6-3, the J call TRBJ2-5; 7 bases align to TRBD2. The CDR3 covers 15 residues. Germline V gene data show CDR1 as MNHEY and CDR2 as SVGEGT. J lost 4 bases, V lost 2 bases, and 7 bases had no gene match. The CDR3 coding sequence is TGTGCCAGCAGTTACCAAGCGGGAAAAGTAGAGACCCAGTACTTC. Encoded protein: CASSYQAGKVETQYF.

This rearrangement joins TRBV2 to TRBJ1-5, with TRBD1 matching 8 bases. The CDR3 consists of 14 residues. Trimming at V came to 6 bases and at J to 6 bases, leaving 7 bases not matched to a gene. Germline V gene sequence: CDR1 SNHLY, CDR2 FYNNEI. CDR3 DNA: TGTGCCAGCAGCGCGGACAGGGCGGGTCAGCCCCAGCATTTT. Protein: CASSADRAGQPQHF.

The J gene is TRBJ2-2, the V gene TRBV29-1, with D unclear. The CDR3 runs to 12 residues. CDR1 and CDR2 from the germline V gene are SQVTM and ANQGSEA. V dropped 3 bases and J dropped 2 bases, with 4 bases sitting between them. The CDR3 DNA reads TGCAGCGTTGATCTCAACACCGGGGAGCTGTTTTTT. This gives the protein CSVDLNTGELFF.

The chain is built from TRBV29-1 and TRBJ2-7, with a possible D match to TRBD1 (5 bases). From germline, CDR1 is SQVTM and CDR2 ANQGSEA. With 5 bases removed from V and 3 bases from J, the gap between germline ends came to 14 bases. The CDR3 runs to 13 residues. In DNA form, the CDR3 reads TGCAGCGTTACCCTGGACAAAATCTACGAGCAGTACTTC. Protein: CSVTLDKIYEQYF.

V and J are TRBV19 and TRBJ2-6; D not certain. Trimming cost V 3 bases and J 0 bases, with 6 bases left between them. CDR1 and CDR2 (germline): LNHDA, SQIVND (reference sequence). The CDR3 extends over 15 amino acids. The CDR3 DNA is TGTGCCAGTAGTATTTCGAGCTCTGGGGCCAACGTCCTGACTTTC. It encodes CASSISSSGANVLTF.

The V and J genes are TRBV2 and TRBJ1-1; TRBD1 agrees at 7 bases. With V trimmed by 4 bases and J by 6 bases, 11 bases remained unmatched. Looked up from germline, CDR1 is SNHLY and CDR2 is FYNNEI. This CDR3 comprises 15 residues. The CDR3 region is CASSALIGGYAEAFF. CDR3 nucleotide sequence: TGTGCCAGCAGTGCTCTGATAGGGGGCTACGCTGAAGCTTTCTTT.

The chain has TRBV18 and TRBJ1-4, with D perhaps TRBD1 (6 bases). From germline, CDR1 is KGHSH and CDR2 LQKENI. The V gene lost 2 bases and the J gene lost 1 base, with 17 bases spanning the gap. The CDR3 totals 18 residues. The CDR3 DNA follows: TGTGCCAGCTCACCATCAGCGGGGGCAGAAGGAACTAATGAAAAACTGTTTTTT. It encodes CASSPSAGAEGTNEKLFF.

The chain employs TRBV7-9 and TRBJ1-1, with D unclear. Germline CDR1 is SEHNR and CDR2 is FQNEAQ (reference sequence). Deletions cut 2 bases from V and 4 bases from J, with 14 bases between. The CDR3 consists of 15 residues. CDR3 protein: CASSLSRWQPTEAFF. The CDR3 nucleotides are TGTGCCAGCAGCTTATCGAGGTGGCAACCCACTGAAGCTTTCTTT.

The chain uses TRBV6-5 and TRBJ1-1, with a weak D call TRBD1 (5 bases). Per the germline V gene, CDR1 is MNHEY and CDR2 is SVGAGI. There are 16 residues in the CDR3. V was shortened by 3 bases and J by 1 base, with 15 bases between the two germline ends. CDR3 region: CASSYKRQGRNTEAFF. Written as DNA, the CDR3 is TGTGCCAGCAGTTATAAACGTCAGGGCAGGAACACTGAAGCTTTCTTT.

The rearrangement joins TRBV28 to TRBJ2-7, with 9 bases lining up with TRBD2. CDR3 size: 16 residues. Germline V gene sequence: CDR1 MDHEN, CDR2 SYDVKM. V shed 3 bases, J shed 2 bases, and the junction held 8 bases outside the gene matches. CDR3 sequence reads: CASSFPIAGDTYEQYF. CDR3 bases: TGTGCCAGCAGTTTTCCAATAGCGGGGGACACCTACGAGCAGTACTTC. Full variable domain (rest looked up from reference TRBV28 and TRBJ2-7): DVKVTQSSRYLVKRTGEKVFLECVQDMDHENMFWYRQDPGLGLRLIYFSYDVKMKEKGDIPEGYSVSREKKERFSLILESASTNQTSMYLCASSFPIAGDTYEQYFGPGTRLTVT.

The chain combines TRBV18 with TRBJ2-5, with 7 bases that match TRBD1. The CDR3 length is 13 residues. The V segment lost 5 bases and the J segment 5 bases; nucleotides outside the gene matches: 5. CDR1 is KGHSH and CDR2 is LQKENI in the germline V gene. The CDR3 DNA reads TGTGCCAGCTCATTCGGGACAGCGGAGACCCAGTACTTC. It encodes CASSFGTAETQYF. The full variable domain, completed using reference TRBV18 and TRBJ2-5, is NAGVMQNPRHLVRRRGQEARLRCSPMKGHSHVYWYRQLPEEGLKFMVYLQKENIIDESGMPKERFSAEFPKEGPSILRIQQVVRGDSAAYFCASSFGTAETQYFGPGTRLLVL.

This clone was recorded only once. The genes are TRBV4-1 and TRBJ2-7; tentatively, D is TRBD2 (5 bases). The CDR3 spans 15 residues. Trimming cost V 1 base and J 0 bases, with 10 bases left between them. Germline V gives CDR1 MGHRA, CDR2 YSYEKL. Written as DNA, the CDR3 is TGCGCCAGCAGCCAAGCTACGGGGAGCTCCTACGAGCAGTACTTC. This codes for CASSQATGSSYEQYF.

The CDR3 sequence: CASRMDRGLGGYTF. CDR3 in DNA: TGTGCCAGCAGAATGGACAGGGGGCTGGGAGGCTACACCTTC. The chain carries TRBV6-5 and TRBJ1-2; 11 bases map to TRBD1. V gave up 6 bases and J gave up 8 bases; unmatched junction bases: 8. The CDR3 runs to 14 residues. Germline V gives CDR1 MNHEY, CDR2 SVGAGI.

The genes are TRBV7-2 and TRBJ1-5, with TRBD1 matching 11 bases. CDR3 length: 17 amino acids. The germline V gene encodes CDR1 SGHTA and CDR2 FQGNSA. With V trimmed by 0 bases and J by 3 bases, 4 bases remained unmatched. The CDR3, as DNA: TGTGCCAGCAGCTTAGCTGGGACAGGGGGGCCCAATCAGCCCCAGCATTTT. Translated: CASSLAGTGGPNQPQHF.

V usage is TRBV7-3 and J usage is TRBJ2-3, with 7 bases that match TRBD1. The J segment lost 6 bases and the V segment lost 5 bases, leaving 11 bases of the junction unmatched. The germline V gene encodes CDR1 SGHTA and CDR2 FQGTGA. CDR3 size: 15 residues. As DNA, the CDR3 is TGTGCCAGCAGCGCCTACGACAGGGATACCGATACGCAGTATTTT. Translation gives CASSAYDRDTDTQYF.

This chain joins TRBV3-1 (or the pseudogene TRBV3-2) and TRBJ2-2; 9 bases agree with TRBD2. Germline values: CDR1 LGHDT, CDR2 YNNKEL (reference sequence). The V gene end was trimmed by 4 bases and the J gene end by 3 bases; junction bases not matched to a gene: 6. The CDR3 spans 16 residues. DNA for the CDR3: TGTGCCAGCAGCCGTCGAGCGGGAGGATACACCGGGGAGCTGTTTTTT. Translation gives CASSRRAGGYTGELFF.

The rearrangement uses TRBV30 and TRBJ1-3; 7 bases agree with TRBD1. Germline lookup yields CDR1 GTSNPN and CDR2 SVGIG (reference sequence). The V segment lost 8 bases and the J segment 2 bases; nucleotides outside the gene matches: 6. The CDR3 runs 13 residues. The CDR3 DNA sequence: TGTGCCCACCGACAGGGCCCTGGAAACACCATATATTTT. It codes for CAHRQGPGNTIYF.

This chain links TRBV2 with TRBJ2-2, with D possibly being TRBD2 (6 bases). V was trimmed by 4 bases and J by 3 bases, leaving 12 bases between them. Germline V gives CDR1 SNHLY, CDR2 FYNNEI. The CDR3 sequence is 15 residues long. Written as DNA, the CDR3 is TGTGCCAGCAGTGTAGGTCGGGACTACACCGGGGAGCTGTTTTTT. This codes for CASSVGRDYTGELFF.

V gene TRBV2 combines with J gene TRBJ2-1; D might be TRBD2 (5 bases). The CDR3 totals 12 residues. V dropped 8 bases and J dropped 5 bases, with 10 bases sitting between them. Germline lookup yields CDR1 SNHLY and CDR2 FYNNEI. The CDR3 protein is CASGEWNNEQFF. The CDR3 DNA reads TGTGCCAGCGGGGAGTGGAACAATGAGCAGTTCTTC.

The gene calls are TRBV9 and TRBJ1-6; unclear D gene. Germline lookup yields CDR1 SGDLS and CDR2 YYNGEE. The length of the CDR3 is 13 residues. V was pared by 0 bases and J by 8 bases, with 6 bases between. The CDR3 DNA reads TGTGCCAGCAGCGTAGGGGAGGATTCACCCCTCCACTTT. It yields the protein CASSVGEDSPLHF.

The V gene is TRBV6-2 or TRBV6-3, the J gene TRBJ1-6, with 9 bases aligning to TRBD1. V lost 5 bases to trimming and J lost 12 bases; unmatched junction nucleotides: 8. This CDR3 spans 14 amino acids. Germline V gene lookup returns CDR1 MNHEY and CDR2 SVGEGT. CDR3 in DNA: TGTGCCAGCAGTACCCTGGGACAGGGCGGACCCCTCCACTTT. This codes for CASSTLGQGGPLHF.

The chain links TRBV19 to TRBJ1-2, with 9 bases identical to TRBD1. V dropped 7 bases and J dropped 7; count of bases not matched to a gene: 4. CDR3 length: 12 amino acids. Germline V CDR1 and CDR2: LNHDA, SQIVND (reference sequence). CDR3 DNA: TGTGCCAGTATGGGACAGGGCGGTGGCTACACCTTC. Amino acids: CASMGQGGGYTF. The variable domain in full, completed from reference TRBV19 and TRBJ1-2, reads DGGITQSPKYLFRKEGQNVTLSCEQNLNHDAMYWYRQDPGQGLRLIYYSQIVNDFQKGDIAEGYSVSREKKESFPLTVTSAQKNPTAFYLCASMGQGGGYTFGSGTRLTVV.

This clone was seen a single time. The rearrangement links TRBV9 to TRBJ2-1; the match to TRBD1 covers 9 bases. The germline CDR1 and CDR2 sequences are SGDLS and YYNGEE. V was clipped by 5 bases and J by 8 bases; unmatched bases: 5. The CDR3 runs 13 residues. The CDR3 spells CASRGQGVDEQFF. The CDR3 nucleotides read TGTGCCAGCAGGGGACAGGGCGTCGATGAGCAGTTCTTC.

This clone was seen only once. V usage is TRBV2 and J usage is TRBJ2-1; 9 positions agree with TRBD1. The V gene's germline CDR1 is SNHLY and CDR2 FYNNEI. CDR3 length: 14 residues. The trim removed 4 bases at V and 7 bases at J, leaving 5 bases unmatched. CDR3 residues: CASSGGTGRNEQFF. In DNA form, the CDR3 reads TGTGCCAGCAGTGGCGGGACAGGGAGAAATGAGCAGTTCTTC. Supplemented by reference TRBV2 and TRBJ2-1, the full variable domain reads EPEVTQTPSHQVTQMGQEVILRCVPISNHLYFYWYRQILGQKVEFLVSFYNNEISEKSEIFDDQFSVERPDGSNFTLKIRSTKLEDSAMYFCASSGGTGRNEQFFGPGTRLTVL.

The chain is built from TRBV29-1 and TRBJ1-3; 7 nucleotides align to TRBD1. V gave up 7 bases and J gave up 1 base; unmatched junction bases: 7. Germline V CDR1 and CDR2: SQVTM, ANQGSEA. CDR3 length: 14 amino acids. The CDR3 spells CSAGQDLSGNTIYF. The CDR3 nucleotides are TGCAGCGCTGGACAGGATCTTTCTGGAAACACCATATATTTT.

V and J are TRBV2 and TRBJ2-7, with a tentative D call TRBD2 (6 bases). The germline CDR1 and CDR2 sequences are SNHLY and FYNNEI. The length of the CDR3 is 16 residues. The V end lost 5 bases, the J end lost 6 bases, and 23 bases lay between the germline ends. CDR3 sequence reads: CASSPIRDLGVSEQYF. The CDR3 DNA is TGTGCCAGCAGTCCGATCCGGGACTTGGGCGTCTCCGAGCAGTACTTC.

This clone was detected once. The rearrangement joins TRBV6-4 to TRBJ1-1; TRBD1 matches at 8 bases. With 6 bases clipped from V and 11 bases from J, the junction kept 11 bases outside the gene matches. This CDR3 contains 13 residues. Germline assignment: CDR1 MRHNA and CDR2 SNTAGT. This CDR3 is CASSATGVDVAFF. CDR3 bases: TGTGCCAGCAGCGCGACAGGGGTGGATGTCGCTTTCTTT.

This CDR3 reads CASSFGGTGYGYTF. As DNA, the CDR3 is TGTGCCAGCAGCTTTGGGGGGACAGGTTATGGCTACACCTTC. This chain connects TRBV7-9 to TRBJ1-2, with 8 bases lining up with TRBD1. Per germline, CDR1 SEHNR and CDR2 FQNEAQ (reference sequence). The V segment lost 3 bases and the J segment 5 bases; nucleotides outside the gene matches: 5. The CDR3 runs to 14 residues.

A few counts support this clone. This chain joins TRBV19 and TRBJ1-4; tentatively, D is TRBD1 (6 bases). The CDR3 runs to 15 residues. The V gene lost 6 bases and the J gene lost 7 bases, with 18 bases spanning the gap. Germline V lookup: CDR1 LNHDA, CDR2 SQIVND (reference sequence). The CDR3 coding sequence is TGTGCCAGTAGGGGCGGGGGCGGTTCGGGTGAAAAACTGTTTTTT. Amino acid sequence: CASRGGGGSGEKLFF.

The V gene is TRBV4-3, the J gene TRBJ2-7, with D tentatively TRBD1 (6 bases). V was clipped by 0 bases and J by 2 bases, with 23 bases between them. The CDR3 consists of 19 residues. The germline V gene has CDR1 LGHNA and CDR2 YSLEER. The CDR3 DNA reads TGCGCCAGCAGCCAAGACTTGGGGGCTGGCTACACGTCGACCTACGAGCAGTACTTC. This gives the protein CASSQDLGAGYTSTYEQYF.